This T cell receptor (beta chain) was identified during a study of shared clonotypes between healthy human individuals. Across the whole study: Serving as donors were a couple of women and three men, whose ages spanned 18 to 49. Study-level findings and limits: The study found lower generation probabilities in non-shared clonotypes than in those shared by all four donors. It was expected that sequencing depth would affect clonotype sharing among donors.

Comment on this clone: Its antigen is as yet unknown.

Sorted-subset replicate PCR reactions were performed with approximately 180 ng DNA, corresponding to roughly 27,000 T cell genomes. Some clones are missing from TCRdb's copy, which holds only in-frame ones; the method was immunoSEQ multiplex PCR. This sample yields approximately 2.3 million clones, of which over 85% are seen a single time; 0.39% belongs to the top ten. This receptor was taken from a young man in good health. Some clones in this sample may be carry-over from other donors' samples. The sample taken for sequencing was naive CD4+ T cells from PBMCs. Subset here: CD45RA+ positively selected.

The chain's CDR3 is CASSLAGWQPNYGYTF. Here the CDR3 DNA reads TGCGCCAGCAGCTTGGCCGGTTGGCAGCCAAACTATGGCTACACCTTC. This sequence joins TRBV5-1 and TRBJ1-2, with unresolved D. V lost 0 bases to trimming and J lost 2 bases, with 14 bases between them. The germline CDR1 and CDR2 sequences are SGHRS and YFSETQ. The CDR3 totals 16 residues.